These 17 T cell receptor beta chains came from one sample sequenced in a study of human T cells and chemical hapten exposure (dated by TCRdb to about 2021). What this sample's time point label stands for: healthy volunteer bleed at 6 weeks. Total RNA was extracted from unfractionated whole blood collected in Tempus Blood RNA tubes. Library creation used RACE. Sequencing was carried out with a NextSeq 500. TCRdb applied fastp at Q25 and MiXCR to the public reads, then kept only in-frame beta chains. Rows are unified per CDR3 protein, each entry keeping the most common DNA and genes. The sample data list approximately 59,000 distinct CDR3 sequences, and 5.5% to 7.5% of these were observed just once. 3% to 4% of the sample belongs to the ten largest clones. The sequenced sample consisted of whole blood. These TCRs come from a female donor in good health. Some clones in this sample may be carry-over from other donors' samples.

The sample holds many counts of this clonotype. The chain is built from TRBV27 and TRBJ2-3; D not resolved. Germline loops: CDR1 MNHEY, CDR2 SMNVEV (reference sequence). Trimming shortened V by 5 bases and J by 2 bases, and 5 bases separated the two germline ends. CDR3 length equals 12 residues. CDR3 loop: CASSGPTDTQYF. CDR3 DNA: TGTGCCAGCAGTGGTCCCACAGATACGCAGTATTTT.

This clonotype has just a few counts. The CDR3 DNA reads as TGTGCCAGCGGAGGCCAGCAAGCTTTCTTT. Translated: CASGGQQAFF. This chain uses TRBV2 with TRBJ1-1, with D uncertain. This CDR3 is built from 10 residues. V lost 8 bases and J lost 9, with 10 bases in between. The V gene's germline CDR1 is SNHLY and CDR2 FYNNEI.

Ten or more counts support this clonotype. This chain links TRBV6-6 with TRBJ2-7; 8 positions match TRBD1. Losses at the gene ends were 6 bases for V and 0 bases for J; bases not matched to a gene: 4. The CDR3 has 14 residues. Germline V gene lookup returns CDR1 MNHNY and CDR2 SVGAGI (reference sequence). The CDR3 sequence: CASSTGTGSYEQYF. The CDR3 DNA reads TGTGCCAGCAGCACAGGGACAGGCTCCTACGAGCAGTACTTC.

This clonotype has at least ten counts. This sequence joins TRBV12-3 or TRBV12-4 and TRBJ2-6; no definite D call. CDR3 length: 13 amino acids. With 6 bases removed from V and 2 bases from J, the gap between germline ends came to 5 bases. The CDR3 loop reads CASRSPGANVLTF. CDR3 nucleotide sequence: TGTGCCAGCAGGTCCCCTGGGGCCAACGTCCTGACTTTC.

This clonotype showed up many times. V usage is TRBV28 and J usage is TRBJ1-2, with TRBD1 matching 7 bases. The V segment lost 6 bases and the J segment 2 bases; nucleotides outside the gene matches: 9. The CDR3 runs to 15 residues. The germline CDR1 and CDR2 sequences are MDHEN and SYDVKM. The CDR3 nucleotides read TGTGCCAGCAGCTCCGGAGGGGGCGAAAACTATGGCTACACCTTC. Protein: CASSSGGGENYGYTF.

In this sample, this clonotype turned up many times. CDR3 nucleotide sequence: TGTGCCAGCAGTGAGGCGGAAGAGACCCAGTACTTC. It is translated as CASSEAEETQYF. The chain employs TRBV6-1 and TRBJ2-5; D is uncertain. The V gene lost 3 bases and the J gene lost 3 bases, with 5 bases spanning the gap. The V gene's germline CDR1 is MNHNS and CDR2 SASEGT. The CDR3 has 12 amino acids.

This clonotype was seen many times. The rearrangement uses TRBV4-1 and TRBJ2-2; 12 bases are shared with TRBD2. CDR3 size: 17 residues. Germline trimming cut 1 base from V and 1 base from J; bases unmatched to any gene: 1. Germline-derived CDR1 and CDR2 are MGHRA and YSYEKL. The CDR3 here is CASSQGGLAGNTGELFF. As DNA, the CDR3 is TGCGCCAGCAGCCAAGGGGGACTAGCGGGGAACACCGGGGAGCTGTTTTTT.

This clonotype showed up many times. This rearrangement joins TRBV6-5 to TRBJ1-2; D is ambiguous. Trimming took off 0 bases at V and 1 base at J, with 9 bases between the two ends. CDR1 and CDR2 from the germline V gene are MNHEY and SVGAGI. CDR3 length: 15 amino acids. The CDR3 region is CASSYSPSSNYGYTF. The CDR3 bases are TGTGCCAGCAGTTACTCACCAAGCAGTAACTATGGCTACACCTTC.

This clonotype was recorded at least ten times. This rearrangement joins TRBV12-3 or TRBV12-4 to TRBJ2-5; TRBD1 matches 8 bases. The CDR3 has 15 amino acids. The junction had 10 bases not matched to a gene; V was cut back by 5 bases and J by 5 bases. The chain's CDR3 is CASSQARTGMETQYF. The CDR3 DNA follows: TGTGCCAGCAGTCAGGCCAGGACAGGGATGGAGACCCAGTACTTC.

This clonotype was counted between two and nine times. The V call is TRBV29-1, the J call TRBJ2-3; no reliable D call. CDR1 is SQVTM and CDR2 is ANQGSEA in the germline V gene. The ends were cut back, 7 bases at V and 4 bases at J, with 12 bases in the middle. This CDR3 contains 12 residues. CDR3 coding DNA: TGCAGCGCTGACATGAACTCAGATACGCAGTATTTT. This gives the protein CSADMNSDTQYF.

This clonotype was seen only a few times. The J gene is TRBJ2-3, the V gene TRBV5-1; D is unclear. This CDR3 is built from 14 residues. Per germline, CDR1 SGHRS and CDR2 YFSETQ. Trimming removed 0 bases from V and 6 bases from J, with 11 bases in between. The CDR3 sequence: CASSLGPASDTQYF. DNA for the CDR3: TGCGCCAGCAGCTTGGGTCCGGCCTCCGATACGCAGTATTTT.

J is TRBJ2-3 and V is TRBV7-3; weak D call: TRBD2 (6 bases). CDR3 length: 15 residues. Looked up from germline, CDR1 is SGHTA and CDR2 is FQGTGA. Trimming took 2 bases from V and 5 from J, leaving 14 bases between them. CDR3 protein: CASSLGLAVGDTQYF. CDR3 in DNA: TGTGCCAGCAGCTTAGGGTTAGCGGTGGGAGATACGCAGTATTTT.

This clonotype was detected many times. The chain is built from TRBV3-1 and TRBJ2-7; 7 nucleotides match TRBD1. This CDR3 contains 14 residues. The junction had 3 bases not matched to a gene; V was cut back by 1 base and J by 3 bases. Germline CDR1 and CDR2: LGHDT and YNNKEL (reference sequence). In DNA, the CDR3 is TGTGCCAGCAGCCAAGGTCAGGGGGTCTACGAGCAGTACTTC. Translated, it gives CASSQGQGVYEQYF.

This clonotype was observed many times. The V gene is TRBV20-1, the J gene TRBJ2-3; D is unclear. Germline V gives CDR1 DFQATT, CDR2 SNEGSKA (reference sequence). Trimming took 4 bases from V and 2 from J, leaving 4 bases between them. The CDR3 has 11 residues. In nucleotides, the CDR3 is TGCAGTGCTACCCACACAGATACGCAGTATTTT. Protein product: CSATHTDTQYF.

There are a few counts of this clonotype. The gene calls are TRBV6-2 or TRBV6-3 and TRBJ2-7; 7 nucleotides align to TRBD2. This CDR3 comprises 16 residues. Germline assignment: CDR1 MNHEY and CDR2 SVGEGT. V dropped 5 bases and J dropped 0; count of bases not matched to a gene: 10. CDR3 sequence reads: CASSTTRDYSSYEQYF. As DNA, the CDR3 is TGTGCCAGCAGTACTACCCGGGACTATAGCTCCTACGAGCAGTACTTC.

By sample share, this clonotype is medium-sized (0.01 to 0.1%). The chain links TRBV25-1 to TRBJ1-6; TRBD1 might be the D (5 bases). V gave up 7 bases and J gave up 7 bases, with 14 bases separating them. CDR1 is MGHDK, CDR2 SYGVNS, per germline. The CDR3 runs 14 residues. CDR3 nucleotide sequence: TGTGCCAGCATCGGTACAGGCGCCAATTCACCCCTCCACTTT. Its translation is CASIGTGANSPLHF.

The gene calls are TRBV28 and TRBJ2-7; TRBD2 aligns across 7 bases. Germline CDR1 MDHEN, CDR2 SYDVKM. V dropped 2 bases and J dropped 5; count of bases not matched to a gene: 9. This CDR3 region has 15 residues. The CDR3, as DNA: TGTGCCAGCAGTTTAGCTAGCGGACAATCCCACGAGCAGTACTTC. It encodes CASSLASGQSHEQYF.